This T cell receptor beta chain was found in a study of monozygotic twins with inflammatory bowel disease (dated by TCRdb to about 2019). The study in broad terms: The full study comprised 28 monozygotic twin pairs: nine German pairs (four IBD-concordant, five IBD-discordant) and 19 IBD-discordant Danish pairs. Each individual had, on average, about 151 000 unique TCRalpha sequences and 181 000 unique TCRbeta sequences available for analysis. The search for disease-associated traits relied mainly on comparing, within discordant pairs, IBD patients with their genetically identical healthy co-twins.

From each donor, a roughly 2.7 ml peripheral blood sample was collected into PAXgene tubes and kept at -80 degrees C. Without T cell sorting, total RNA was isolated from whole blood using the PAXgene blood miRNA kit on an automated QIAcube. Peripheral blood from monozygotic twin pairs concordant or discordant for inflammatory bowel disease was subjected to deep TCRalpha and TCRbeta repertoire profiling with unique molecular barcoding. Smoking habits were recorded for all twin pairs, and each individual was classified as a current, former or never smoker. The CDR3 measures 14 amino acids from cysteine to phenylalanine. Nucleotide data are not available. CDR1 is given as DFQATT and CDR2 as SNEGSKA, both from the germline V gene (reference sequence). Note on this clonotype: It lacks a known antigen.

The study at large found these results: Because patients received different immunosuppressive treatments, the repertoires may have picked up extra background noise and variability between individuals. The analysis was unable to tell apart different T cell subtypes. TCRbeta repertoire diversity, by inverse Simpson index, was decreased in IBD patients compared with their healthy co-twins. No single strong signal or clonotype linked to IBD turned up in the results, so the idea that one exists was not supported. IBD patients shared fewer clonotypes with other individuals than healthy twins did, most markedly in patients showing signs of disease activity. Repertoire similarity did not differ between concordant and discordant twins, which could be due to limited statistical power.

Library preparation employed 5' RACE. Preparation of each TCR library used around 3.5 ug of total RNA. For each sample, cDNA was synthesized in eight separate reactions using SMARTScribe reverse transcriptase. During cDNA synthesis, unique molecular identifiers containing a 6-nucleotide sample barcode were introduced by template switching. Two nested PCRs of around 16 and 10 cycles amplified the TCRalpha and TCRbeta cDNA, and bead purification followed each PCR. Before amplification, cDNA was treated with uracil DNA-glycosylase and purified using the QIAquick PCR purification kit. The second PCR added Illumina TruSeq-compatible adapters along with sample-specific barcodes. TapeStation and Qubit were used to check library quality and concentration, and roughly 4.6 ng of each library was pooled. Pooled libraries were sequenced on an Illumina HiSeq2500 single-index Rapid Run with 2 x 100 bp reads and custom sequencing primers. The original methods were these. PCR and sequencing errors were corrected by UMI-based consensus assembly using MiGEC version 1.2.6. MiXCR version 2.1.1 was used to carry out V(D)J alignment, clonotype assembly and CDR3 extraction. Normalisation of gene usage, clonotype sharing and MAIT/NKT TCR abundance was achieved by analysing the top 1000, 10 000 and 20 000 clonotypes per sample. After downsampling to 27 000 UMIs, diversity was calculated as the inverse Simpson index using the vegan R package. Paired Mann-Whitney U tests were applied to discordant twin pairs, and Benjamini-Hochberg correction was used for multiple testing. TCRdb reprocessed the reads and assigns one entry to each CDR3 protein sequence, leaving out DNA. TCRdb, not the original authors, processed these V and J calls. This sample's clone table shows approximately 400,000 distinct CDR3 sequences. 2% to 3% of the sample goes to the ten largest clones.

Sequences were obtained from blood. This sequence uses TRBV20-1 and TRBJ2-7; without DNA, the TCRdb call of TRBD1 cannot be checked. This clonotype originated in a human donor with ulcerative colitis or Crohn's disease, or a healthy co-twin of an affected twin (not recorded which). The CDR3 here reads CSARVEIDRREQYF.